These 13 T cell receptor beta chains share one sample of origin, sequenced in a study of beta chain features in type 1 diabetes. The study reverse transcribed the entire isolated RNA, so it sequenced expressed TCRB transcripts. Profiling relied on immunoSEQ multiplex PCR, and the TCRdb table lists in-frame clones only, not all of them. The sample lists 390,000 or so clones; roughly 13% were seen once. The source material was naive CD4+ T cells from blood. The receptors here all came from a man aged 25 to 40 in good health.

The CDR3, as DNA: TGTGCCAGTAGTGCATCCCGGGACAGGGCCCCGAACACCGGGGAGCTGTTTTTT. Encoded protein: CASSASRDRAPNTGELFF. The chain uses TRBV19 and TRBJ2-2; 9 positions match TRBD1. Trimming removed 5 bases from V and 0 bases from J; junction bases left unmatched: 10. CDR3 length equals 18 residues. Per the germline V gene, CDR1 is LNHDA and CDR2 is SQIVND (reference sequence).

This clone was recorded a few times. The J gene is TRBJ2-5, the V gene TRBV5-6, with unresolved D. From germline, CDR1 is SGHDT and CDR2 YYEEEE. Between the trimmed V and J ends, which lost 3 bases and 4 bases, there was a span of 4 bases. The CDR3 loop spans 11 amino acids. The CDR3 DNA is TGTGCCAGCAGCTGGGCAGAGACCCAGTACTTC. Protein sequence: CASSWAETQYF.

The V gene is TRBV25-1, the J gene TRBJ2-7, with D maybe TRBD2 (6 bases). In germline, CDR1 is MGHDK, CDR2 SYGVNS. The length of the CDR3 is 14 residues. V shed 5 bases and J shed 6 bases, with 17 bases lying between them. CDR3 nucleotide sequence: TGTGCCAGCAGTCCGCGACTAGATGGAGCCGAGCAGTACTTC. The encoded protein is CASSPRLDGAEQYF.

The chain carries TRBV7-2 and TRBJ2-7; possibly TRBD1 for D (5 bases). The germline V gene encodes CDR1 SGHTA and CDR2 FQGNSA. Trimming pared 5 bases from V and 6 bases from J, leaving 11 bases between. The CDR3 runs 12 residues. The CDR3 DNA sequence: TGTGCCAGCAGCCGAACAGGTATCGAGCAGTACTTC. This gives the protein CASSRTGIEQYF. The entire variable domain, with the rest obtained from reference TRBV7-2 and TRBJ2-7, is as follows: GAGVSQSPSNKVTEKGKDVELRCDPISGHTALYWYRQSLGQGLEFLIYFQGNSAPDKSGLPSDRFSAERTGGSVSTLTIQRTQQEDSAVYLCASSRTGIEQYFGPGTRLTVT.

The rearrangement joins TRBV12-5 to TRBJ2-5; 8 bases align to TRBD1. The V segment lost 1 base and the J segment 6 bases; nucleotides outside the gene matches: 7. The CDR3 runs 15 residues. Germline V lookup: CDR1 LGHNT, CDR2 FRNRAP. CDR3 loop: CASGLGQGLSKTQYF. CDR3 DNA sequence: TGTGCTAGTGGTTTGGGACAGGGGCTATCGAAGACCCAGTACTTC. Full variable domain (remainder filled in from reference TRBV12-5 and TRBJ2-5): DARVTQTPRHKVTEMGQEVTMRCQPILGHNTVFWYRQTMMQGLELLAYFRNRAPLDDSGMPKDRFSAEMPDATLATLKIQPSEPRDSAVYFCASGLGQGLSKTQYFGPGTRLLVL.

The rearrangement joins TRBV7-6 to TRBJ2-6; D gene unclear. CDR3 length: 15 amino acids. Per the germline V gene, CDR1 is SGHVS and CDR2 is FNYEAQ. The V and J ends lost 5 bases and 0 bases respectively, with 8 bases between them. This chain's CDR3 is CASSPRRSGANVLTF. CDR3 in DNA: TGTGCCAGCAGCCCCCGCCGCTCTGGGGCCAACGTCCTGACTTTC.

The CDR3 DNA follows: TGTGCCAGCAGCTTAGTCCGGAGTCAAGCCAAAAACATTCAGTACTTC. Translating it yields CASSLVRSQAKNIQYF. The V call is TRBV7-9, the J call TRBJ2-4; D unclear. The CDR3 is 16 amino acids. Germline CDR1 SEHNR, CDR2 FQNEAQ (reference sequence). V lost 1 base to trimming and J lost 0 bases, with 10 bases between them.

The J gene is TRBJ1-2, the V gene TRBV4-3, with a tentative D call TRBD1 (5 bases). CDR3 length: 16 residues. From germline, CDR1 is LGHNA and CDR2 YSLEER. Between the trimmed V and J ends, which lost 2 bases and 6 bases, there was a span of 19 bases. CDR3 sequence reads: CASSQRVRGVLDGYTF. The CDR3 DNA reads TGCGCCAGCAGCCAAAGGGTGCGAGGGGTCCTCGATGGCTACACCTTC.

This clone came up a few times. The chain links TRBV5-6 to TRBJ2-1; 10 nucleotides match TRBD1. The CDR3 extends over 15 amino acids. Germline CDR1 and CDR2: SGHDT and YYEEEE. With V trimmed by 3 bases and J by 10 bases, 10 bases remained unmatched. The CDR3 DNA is TGTGCCAGCAGCTGGGACAGGGGCTCCCTCGCAGAGCAGTTCTTC. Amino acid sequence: CASSWDRGSLAEQFF.

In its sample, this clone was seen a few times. The CDR3 DNA is TGTGCCAGCAGCCAAGAGGGAGGGCAGTACTTC. This gives the protein CASSQEGGQYF. The J gene is TRBJ2-7, the V gene TRBV11-2; possibly TRBD2 for D (6 bases). The germline V and J ends were trimmed by 5 bases and 9 bases, with 11 bases remaining between them. Germline V CDR1 and CDR2: SGHAT, FQNNGV. This CDR3 spans 11 amino acids.

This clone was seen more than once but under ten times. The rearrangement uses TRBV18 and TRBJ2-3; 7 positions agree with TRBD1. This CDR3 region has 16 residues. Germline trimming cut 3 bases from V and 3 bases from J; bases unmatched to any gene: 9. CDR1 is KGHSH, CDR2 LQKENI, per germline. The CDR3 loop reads CASSPNTGAVTDTQYF. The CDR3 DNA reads TGTGCCAGCTCACCGAACACAGGGGCCGTAACAGATACGCAGTATTTT.

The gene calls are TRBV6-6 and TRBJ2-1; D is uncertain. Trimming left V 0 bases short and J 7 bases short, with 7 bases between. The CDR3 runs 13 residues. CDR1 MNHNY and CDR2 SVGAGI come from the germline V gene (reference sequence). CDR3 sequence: CASSYSKRNEQFF. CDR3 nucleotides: TGTGCCAGCAGTTACTCGAAGAGGAATGAGCAGTTCTTC.

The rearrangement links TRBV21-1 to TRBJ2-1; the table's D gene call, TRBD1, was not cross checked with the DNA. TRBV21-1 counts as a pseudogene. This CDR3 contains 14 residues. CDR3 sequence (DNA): TGTGCCAGCAGGAAGAGGGGGCTTAACAATGAGCAGTTCTTC. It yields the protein CASRKRGLNNEQFF.